The 15 T cell receptor beta chains given below trace back to one sample, sequenced in a study of T cells expressing NK-cell markers. After re-calling the 5' RACE reads, TCRdb lists one entry per CDR3 protein, DNA absent. The sample table includes some 300,000 distinct CDR3 sequences. The sequencing sample was made of blood T cells: a sorted CD56 or NKG2C T cell subset, CD4+ or CD8+ T cells, or bulk PBMC T cells (not recorded which). The source of these receptors is a man aged 18-30 years in good health.

The gene calls are TRBV7-2 and TRBJ2-1; TCRdb gives TRBD2 as the D gene, but with no DNA this cannot be confirmed. The CDR3 spans 13 residues. Germline V gene data show CDR1 as SGHTA and CDR2 as FQGNSA. CDR3 loop: CASSPRLVDEQFF. Variable domain in full (rest from reference TRBV7-2 and TRBJ2-1): GAGVSQSPSNKVTEKGKDVELRCDPISGHTALYWYRQSLGQGLEFLIYFQGNSAPDKSGLPSDRFSAERTGGSVSTLTIQRTQQEDSAVYLCASSPRLVDEQFFGPGTRLTVL.

The chain combines TRBV20-1 with TRBJ2-3; TCRdb names TRBD2, which stays unverified in the absence of DNA. Germline CDR1 DFQATT, CDR2 SNEGSKA (reference sequence). This CDR3 region has 13 residues. The CDR3 loop is CSALLIRTDTQYF.

This chain links TRBV7-2 with TRBJ1-2. This CDR3 is built from 11 residues. Per germline, CDR1 SGHTA and CDR2 FQGNSA. This CDR3 reads CASSLAVGYTF.

The gene calls are TRBV30 and TRBJ2-3; TCRdb proposes TRBD1, but this gene call is untestable without DNA. Germline CDR1 GTSNPN, CDR2 SVGIG (reference sequence). The CDR3 consists of 13 residues. CDR3 sequence reads: CAWTREATDTQYF.

The rearrangement joins TRBV18 to TRBJ2-3; there is no DNA to check the TCRdb D call of TRBD2. This CDR3 has 16 amino acids. Per germline, CDR1 KGHSH and CDR2 LQKENI. CDR3 region: CASSPRTSGATDTQYF. The full variable domain, its missing parts supplied by reference TRBV18 and TRBJ2-3, is NAGVMQNPRHLVRRRGQEARLRCSPMKGHSHVYWYRQLPEEGLKFMVYLQKENIIDESGMPKERFSAEFPKEGPSILRIQQVVRGDSAAYFCASSPRTSGATDTQYFGPGTRLTVL.

This rearrangement joins TRBV6-2 or TRBV6-3 to TRBJ2-3. The CDR3 covers 14 residues. Germline assignment: CDR1 MNHEY and CDR2 SVGEGT. This CDR3 reads CASSSHVPADTQYF.

V is TRBV12-3 or TRBV12-4 and J is TRBJ2-3; the D call from TCRdb, TRBD2, cannot be confirmed without DNA. The CDR3 covers 16 residues. The CDR3 region is CASSLGLAGRADTQYF.

This sequence joins TRBV6-1 and TRBJ2-1. There are 16 residues in the CDR3. Germline lookup yields CDR1 MNHNS and CDR2 SASEGT. CDR3 loop: CASSDRSLPSYNEQFF.

V and J are TRBV5-1 and TRBJ1-2; TCRdb selects TRBD1, and the lack of DNA leaves this call unchecked. The CDR3 extends over 16 amino acids. CDR1 and CDR2 from the germline V gene are SGHRS and YFSETQ. The CDR3 sequence: CASSSDNGRGNYGYTF.

The V gene is TRBV29-1, the J gene TRBJ2-1; TCRdb reports TRBD1, a call that lacks DNA to check it against. Germline V gene lookup returns CDR1 SQVTM and CDR2 ANQGSEA. The CDR3 spans 14 residues. CDR3 residues: CSVWGTGETNEQFF.

This chain uses TRBV29-1 with TRBJ2-5; there is no DNA to check the TCRdb D call of TRBD2. Germline CDR1 reads SQVTM; CDR2 reads ANQGSEA. The CDR3 covers 15 residues. The CDR3 spells CSVRVLAGLGETQYF.

The chain links TRBV29-1 to TRBJ1-2; TCRdb's D gene call, TRBD1, goes unchecked for lack of DNA. The length of the CDR3 is 13 residues. Germline assignment: CDR1 SQVTM and CDR2 ANQGSEA. CDR3 sequence: CSVGQGTNYGYTF.

The chain has TRBV7-6 and TRBJ2-2; the TCRdb D gene call, TRBD1, has no DNA to confirm it. This CDR3 is built from 16 residues. The V gene's germline CDR1 is SGHVS and CDR2 FNYEAQ. The CDR3 here is CASSSAGTVNTGELFF.

The V call is TRBV29-1, the J call TRBJ2-1; TCRdb's D gene call, TRBD2, goes unchecked for lack of DNA. This CDR3 is built from 15 residues. Germline V lookup: CDR1 SQVTM, CDR2 ANQGSEA. The CDR3 protein is CSVEGGTSGMSEQFF.

This sequence joins TRBV2 and TRBJ2-7; TCRdb names TRBD2, which stays unverified in the absence of DNA. The CDR3 sequence is 15 residues long. Germline V gene data show CDR1 as SNHLY and CDR2 as FYNNEI. CDR3 sequence reads: CASSGEREAPYEQYF. The variable domain in full, with the rest retrieved from reference TRBV2 and TRBJ2-7, is EPEVTQTPSHQVTQMGQEVILRCVPISNHLYFYWYRQILGQKVEFLVSFYNNEISEKSEIFDDQFSVERPDGSNFTLKIRSTKLEDSAMYFCASSGEREAPYEQYFGPGTRLTVT.